One sample yielded the 22 T cell receptor beta chains listed below, sequenced in a study of blood T cell repertoires in COVID-19. Profiled with immunoSEQ multiplex PCR; TCRdb holds only in-frame clones, not every one. This table has fewer than 250,000 clones, 70% to 85% appearing once. Sequencing input: peripheral blood. The source of these receptors is an elderly woman with acute or convalescent COVID-19.

The rearrangement links TRBV7-6 to TRBJ1-1, with D maybe TRBD1 (5 bases). The V and J ends lost 2 bases and 7 bases respectively, with 14 bases between them. This CDR3 is 14 amino acids long. Per germline, CDR1 SGHVS and CDR2 FNYEAQ. CDR3 coding DNA: TGTGCCAGCAGCTTAACTCCCCAGGGTGATGAAGCTTTCTTT. Protein product: CASSLTPQGDEAFF.

The V and J genes are TRBV6-5 and TRBJ2-7; the D gene is possibly TRBD2 (6 bases). The germline V gene has CDR1 MNHEY and CDR2 SVGAGI. This CDR3 comprises 16 residues. V dropped 2 bases and J dropped 3 bases, with 17 bases sitting between them. CDR3 region: CASSYSLGRTNYEQYF. CDR3 nucleotide sequence: TGTGCCAGCAGTTACAGCCTAGGGAGGACTAACTACGAGCAGTACTTC.

The gene calls are TRBV6-1 and TRBJ1-1; D not certain. This CDR3 contains 14 residues. Germline-derived CDR1 and CDR2 are MNHNS and SASEGT. V lost 1 base and J lost 3, with 9 bases in between. The DNA of the CDR3 is TGTGCCAGCAGTGAAGTCGACGGGGACACTGAAGCTTTCTTT. As protein: CASSEVDGDTEAFF.

The rearrangement links TRBV6-1 to TRBJ2-7, with D hard to call. This CDR3 spans 14 amino acids. Germline V CDR1 and CDR2: MNHNS, SASEGT. V lost 0 bases to trimming and J lost 2 bases, with 8 bases between them. Here the CDR3 reads CASSEAAAPYEQYF. CDR3 DNA: TGTGCCAGCAGTGAAGCGGCGGCCCCCTACGAGCAGTACTTC.

This clone was found once. The chain uses TRBV5-1 and TRBJ2-3; 7 bases align to TRBD1. CDR1 is SGHRS, CDR2 YFSETQ, per germline. CDR3 length: 16 amino acids. The V segment lost 2 bases and the J segment 1 base; nucleotides outside the gene matches: 7. The CDR3 DNA sequence: TGCGCCAGCAGCTTACCACAGGGGCAAGGCACAGATACGCAGTATTTT. The encoded protein is CASSLPQGQGTDTQYF.

The chain links TRBV7-2 to TRBJ2-1; TRBD2 matches 8 bases. Germline V lookup: CDR1 SGHTA, CDR2 FQGNSA. V was clipped by 8 bases and J by 4 bases; unmatched bases: 7. This CDR3 has 14 residues. The DNA for the CDR3 is TGTGCCAGCTCGGAGGCGGGGGGTTACAATGAGCAGTTCTTC. Encoded protein: CASSEAGGYNEQFF.

The CDR3 DNA is TGTGCCAGCAGCCGCCCGGGGCTAGCGGGGGACCGGATCGACTACAATGAGCAGTTCTTC. This translates into CASSRPGLAGDRIDYNEQFF. This rearrangement joins TRBV4-2 to TRBJ2-1, with 10 bases aligning to TRBD2. J was trimmed by 3 bases and V by 4 bases; bases with no gene match: 18. Germline CDR1 reads LGHNA; CDR2 reads YNFKEQ. The CDR3 consists of 20 residues.

This rearrangement joins TRBV7-6 to TRBJ2-3; D may be TRBD2 (5 bases). Trimming took 1 base from V and 0 from J, leaving 8 bases between them. Per germline, CDR1 SGHVS and CDR2 FNYEAQ. CDR3 length: 15 amino acids. CDR3 bases: TGTGCCAGCAGCTTAGTACCGGGAAGCACAGATACGCAGTATTTT. Its translation is CASSLVPGSTDTQYF.

This clone has a handful of counts. V is TRBV2 and J is TRBJ1-1; 7 nucleotides align to TRBD1. The trim removed 5 bases at V and 9 bases at J, leaving 12 bases unmatched. CDR3 length: 14 residues. Per the germline V gene, CDR1 is SNHLY and CDR2 is FYNNEI. CDR3 DNA sequence: TGTGCCAGCAGTCAGGGGGGCGAGAGCGCTAAAGCTTTCTTT. This gives the protein CASSQGGESAKAFF.

The chain carries TRBV5-1 and TRBJ2-3; D ambiguous. V was shortened by 3 bases and J by 1 base, with 6 bases between the two germline ends. Germline V gene lookup returns CDR1 SGHRS and CDR2 YFSETQ. This CDR3 region has 13 residues. This CDR3 is CASSSVGTDTQYF. As DNA, the CDR3 is TGCGCCAGCAGCTCCGTAGGCACAGATACGCAGTATTTT. The whole variable domain, remainder taken from reference TRBV5-1 and TRBJ2-3, is KAGVTQTPRYLIKTRGQQVTLSCSPISGHRSVSWYQQTPGQGLQFLFEYFSETQRNKGNFPGRFSGRQFSNSRSEMNVSTLELGDSALYLCASSSVGTDTQYFGPGTRLTVL.

This chain connects TRBV6-5 to TRBJ1-5; D is possibly TRBD1 (5 bases). This CDR3 is built from 15 residues. V lost 6 bases and J 1 base, leaving 13 bases between the germline ends. The germline V gene encodes CDR1 MNHEY and CDR2 SVGAGI. CDR3 residues: CASRRQPWSNQPQHF. The CDR3 region has the DNA TGTGCCAGCAGACGACAGCCCTGGAGCAATCAGCCCCAGCATTTT.

The chain joins TRBV27 to TRBJ2-5; 10 bases are shared with TRBD1. CDR1 MNHEY and CDR2 SMNVEV come from the germline V gene (reference sequence). The CDR3 spans 16 residues. With 2 bases clipped from V and 4 bases from J, the junction kept 7 bases outside the gene matches. The CDR3: CASSLEWDRGRETQYF. In nucleotides, the CDR3 is TGTGCCAGCAGTTTAGAATGGGACAGGGGTCGAGAGACCCAGTACTTC.

The gene calls are TRBV19 and TRBJ2-1; D remains ambiguous. Germline V lookup: CDR1 LNHDA, CDR2 SQIVND (reference sequence). V was cut by 5 bases and J by 2 bases, with 13 bases left in between. This CDR3 contains 15 residues. The CDR3 nucleotides read TGTGCCAGTAGTCTCGACATACTCACCTACAATGAGCAGTTCTTC. Its protein is CASSLDILTYNEQFF. The full variable domain, in which reference TRBV19 and TRBJ2-1 provide the parts outside the CDR3, is DGGITQSPKYLFRKEGQNVTLSCEQNLNHDAMYWYRQDPGQGLRLIYYSQIVNDFQKGDIAEGYSVSREKKESFPLTVTSAQKNPTAFYLCASSLDILTYNEQFFGPGTRLTVL.

The chain recombines TRBV7-2 with TRBJ1-2; TRBD1 agrees at 8 bases. Germline assignment: CDR1 SGHTA and CDR2 FQGNSA. J was trimmed by 6 bases and V by 3 bases; bases with no gene match: 6. This CDR3 region has 14 residues. CDR3: CASSFDRGLDGYTF. CDR3 DNA sequence: TGTGCCAGCAGCTTCGACAGGGGCCTAGATGGCTACACCTTC.

This clone has at least ten counts. The chain uses TRBV7-8 and TRBJ1-2; TRBD1 matches 9 bases. With V trimmed by 5 bases and J by 7 bases, 14 bases remained unmatched. The CDR3 extends over 16 amino acids. The germline V gene has CDR1 SGHVS and CDR2 FQNEAQ. In DNA, the CDR3 is TGTGCCAGCAGCCCCGGTAGGCCCGGGACAGGGACTGGCTACACCTTC. Amino acid sequence: CASSPGRPGTGTGYTF.

The chain joins TRBV5-4 to TRBJ2-6, with a tentative D call TRBD1 (6 bases). CDR3 size: 14 residues. Trimming stripped 5 bases from V and 2 bases from J, with 8 bases between. Germline CDR1 and CDR2: SGHNT and YYREEE (reference sequence). DNA of the CDR3: TGTGCCAGCAGACAGGGTGCTGGGGCCAACGTCCTGACTTTC. This gives the protein CASRQGAGANVLTF. Based on the CDR3 plus reference TRBV5-4 and TRBJ2-6, the full variable domain is ETGVTQSPTHLIKTRGQQVTLRCSSQSGHNTVSWYQQALGQGPQFIFQYYREEENGRGNFPPRFSGLQFPNYSSELNVNALELDDSALYLCASRQGAGANVLTFGAGSRLTVL.

The chain joins TRBV7-8 to TRBJ2-5, with 10 bases identical to TRBD2. The V gene end was trimmed by 5 bases and the J gene end by 5 bases; junction bases not matched to a gene: 11. The CDR3 consists of 16 residues. Germline-derived CDR1 and CDR2 are SGHVS and FQNEAQ. The CDR3 DNA reads as TGTGCCAGCAGCCGAGACGCTAGCGGGAGTTGGGAGACCCAGTACTTC. Translation gives CASSRDASGSWETQYF.

This clone showed up just a few times. This chain connects TRBV4-1 to TRBJ1-5, with 7 bases matching TRBD1. Germline assignment: CDR1 MGHRA and CDR2 YSYEKL. Unmatched junction bases numbered 10, after V lost 4 bases and J lost 7 bases. This CDR3 has 15 amino acids. In DNA, the CDR3 is TGCGCCAGCAGCCCCCGCGAAGGGGGCGTGCAGCCCCAGCATTTT. This sequence encodes CASSPREGGVQPQHF.

V is TRBV18 and J is TRBJ2-3; 7 bases are shared with TRBD1. The CDR3 has 15 amino acids. CDR1 is KGHSH, CDR2 LQKENI, per germline. V lost 0 bases and J lost 1; bases outside the gene matches: 1. DNA of the CDR3: TGTGCCAGCTCACCACCACAGGGGCGCACAGATACGCAGTATTTT. It yields the protein CASSPPQGRTDTQYF.

The DNA of the CDR3 is TGTGCCAGCAGTGAAACGGGACACCTGAACACCGGGGAGCTGTTTTTT. Its protein is CASSETGHLNTGELFF. The chain joins TRBV2 to TRBJ2-2; tentatively, D is TRBD1 (6 bases). The CDR3 runs 16 residues. Trimming removed 2 bases from V and 1 base from J, with 11 bases in between. Germline CDR1 and CDR2: SNHLY and FYNNEI. The entire variable domain, with the rest obtained from reference TRBV2 and TRBJ2-2, is as follows: EPEVTQTPSHQVTQMGQEVILRCVPISNHLYFYWYRQILGQKVEFLVSFYNNEISEKSEIFDDQFSVERPDGSNFTLKIRSTKLEDSAMYFCASSETGHLNTGELFFGEGSRLTVL.

The gene calls are TRBV19 and TRBJ1-3; D perhaps matches TRBD1 (5 bases). The CDR3 sequence is 14 residues long. The V end lost 4 bases, the J end lost 1 base, and 8 bases lay between the germline ends. The germline gives CDR1 LNHDA, CDR2 SQIVND (reference sequence). The CDR3: CASSRGESGNTIYF. The DNA of the CDR3 is TGTGCCAGTAGTAGGGGGGAATCTGGAAACACCATATATTTT. Full variable domain (remainder filled in from reference TRBV19 and TRBJ1-3): DGGITQSPKYLFRKEGQNVTLSCEQNLNHDAMYWYRQDPGQGLRLIYYSQIVNDFQKGDIAEGYSVSREKKESFPLTVTSAQKNPTAFYLCASSRGESGNTIYFGEGSWLTVV.

CDR3: CASSLEGTGAYEQYF. The CDR3 DNA sequence: TGTGCCAGCAGCTTGGAAGGGACAGGCGCCTACGAGCAGTACTTC. The chain joins TRBV5-5 to TRBJ2-7; 8 bases align to TRBD1. The CDR3 spans 15 residues. V dropped 0 bases and J dropped 2; count of bases not matched to a gene: 4. The germline CDR1 and CDR2 sequences are SGHKS and YYEKEE (reference sequence).